The 14 T cell receptor beta chains below were found in one sample sequenced in a study of blood T cell repertoires in COVID-19. The assay was immunoSEQ multiplex PCR, and TCRdb's table has in-frame clones only and misses some. Here the sample spans 50,000 to 70,000 clones, approximately 86% being singletons. The sample was peripheral blood. The receptor source for this set is a woman in her 70s with active COVID-19.

CDR3 amino acids: CASSSWDRNHNEQFF. CDR3 DNA: TGTGCCAGCAGTAGCTGGGACAGAAATCACAATGAGCAGTTCTTC. V gene TRBV27 combines with J gene TRBJ2-1; 7 bases are shared with TRBD1. This CDR3 comprises 15 residues. Per germline, CDR1 MNHEY and CDR2 SMNVEV (reference sequence). V trimming: 5 bases; J trimming: 5 bases; junction bases outside the gene matches: 9.

The chain couples TRBV24-1 to TRBJ1-2; D gene ambiguous. In germline, CDR1 is KGHDR, CDR2 SFDVKD. The CDR3 length is 12 residues. Trimming shortened V by 9 bases and J by 8 bases, and 15 bases separated the two germline ends. The CDR3 coding sequence is TGTGCCACCTTCCAGACCGTGGAGGGCTACACCTTC. Protein sequence: CATFQTVEGYTF.

This clone was counted a few times. This chain joins TRBV10-3 and TRBJ2-7, with TRBD2 identical over 12 bases. The germline V gene encodes CDR1 ENHRY and CDR2 SYGVKD. CDR3 size: 17 residues. V was pared by 1 base and J by 4 bases, with 8 bases of the junction left unmatched. CDR3 nucleotides: TGTGCCATCAGTGAGTTCCCCCCGACTAGCGGGAGTTACGAGCAGTACTTC. Its protein is CAISEFPPTSGSYEQYF.

The chain carries TRBV4-1 and TRBJ2-7; TRBD1 matches at 7 bases. CDR3 length: 16 amino acids. Germline CDR1 and CDR2: MGHRA and YSYEKL. V lost 6 bases, J lost 0 bases, and 11 bases stayed unmatched. DNA for the CDR3: TGCGCCAGCAGACTTACAGGGGCCTATTCCTCCTACGAGCAGTACTTC. It yields the protein CASRLTGAYSSYEQYF.

The rearrangement joins TRBV2 to TRBJ1-1, with D maybe TRBD1 (6 bases). V lost 3 bases and J lost 0, with 11 bases in between. The germline CDR1 and CDR2 sequences are SNHLY and FYNNEI. The CDR3 extends over 15 amino acids. The DNA of the CDR3 is TGTGCCAGCAGTGAGGACAGTAACATGAACACTGAAGCTTTCTTT. It encodes CASSEDSNMNTEAFF.

The chain has TRBV7-9 and TRBJ2-7, with 8 bases fitting TRBD1. Losses at the gene ends were 2 bases for V and 6 bases for J; bases not matched to a gene: 12. Looked up from germline, CDR1 is SEHNR and CDR2 is FQNEAQ (reference sequence). This CDR3 is 16 amino acids long. The DNA for the CDR3 is TGTGCCAGCAGCTTACCCACGGTTTCAGGGGGCGGCGAGCAGTACTTC. Translated: CASSLPTVSGGGEQYF.

The chain is built from TRBV30 and TRBJ2-5, with TRBD2 matching 7 bases. CDR3 length equals 17 residues. Germline V gene sequence: CDR1 GTSNPN, CDR2 SVGIG (reference sequence). The V and J ends lost 5 bases and 4 bases, in that order; junction bases with no gene match: 19. CDR3 amino acids: CAWDAVAGAKAGETQYF. The CDR3 nucleotides are TGTGCCTGGGACGCGGTGGCGGGAGCTAAGGCGGGAGAGACCCAGTACTTC. Using reference TRBV30 and TRBJ2-5 for the parts outside the CDR3, the full variable domain is SQTIHQWPATLVQPVGSPLSLECTVEGTSNPNLYWYRQAAGRGLQLLFYSVGIGQISSEVPQNLSASRPQDRQFILSSKKLLLSDSGFYLCAWDAVAGAKAGETQYFGPGTRLLVL.

This clone was observed a single time. The rearrangement links TRBV9 to TRBJ2-2, with D perhaps matching TRBD2 (6 bases). CDR1 is SGDLS, CDR2 YYNGEE, per germline. The V gene lost 0 bases and the J gene lost 4 bases, with 22 bases spanning the gap. This CDR3 contains 19 residues. The CDR3 region is CASSVDFGGILRGTGELFF. The CDR3 DNA follows: TGTGCCAGCAGCGTAGATTTCGGAGGGATCTTGAGGGGCACCGGGGAGCTGTTTTTT.

The chain recombines TRBV9 with TRBJ2-1, with 7 bases matching TRBD1. The CDR3 sequence is 15 residues long. V was pared by 0 bases and J by 8 bases, with 8 bases of the junction left unmatched. Per the germline V gene, CDR1 is SGDLS and CDR2 is YYNGEE. The CDR3 DNA reads as TGTGCCAGCAGCGTAGACACAGGGGTGAGCGATGAGCAGTTCTTC. Amino acid sequence: CASSVDTGVSDEQFF.

In DNA, the CDR3 is TGTGCCAGCAGCTTACCGACATGGACAGACACTGAAGCTTTCTTT. Encoded protein: CASSLPTWTDTEAFF. The chain employs TRBV11-2 and TRBJ1-1, with D possibly matching TRBD1 (6 bases). Germline V lookup: CDR1 SGHAT, CDR2 FQNNGV. The germline V and J ends were trimmed by 2 bases and 3 bases, with 13 bases remaining between them. The CDR3 extends over 15 amino acids. Together with reference TRBV11-2 and TRBJ1-1, the CDR3 gives the full variable domain: EAGVAQSPRYKIIEKRQSVAFWCNPISGHATLYWYQQILGQGPKLLIQFQNNGVVDDSQLPKDRFSAERLKGVDSTLKIQPAKLEDSAVYLCASSLPTWTDTEAFFGQGTRLTVV.

The chain joins TRBV11-3 to TRBJ2-3; maybe TRBD2 (7 bases). This CDR3 is 16 amino acids long. Germline V gives CDR1 SGHNT, CDR2 YENEEA. Trimming stripped 5 bases from V and 3 bases from J, with 18 bases between. CDR3: CASSPGAGEGTDTQYF. CDR3 DNA: TGTGCCAGCAGCCCGGGGGCGGGAGAGGGAACAGATACGCAGTATTTT.

The CDR3 region has the DNA TGTGCCAGCTCTATGGACAGGGGTTATAATGAAAAACTGTTTTTT. Its protein is CASSMDRGYNEKLFF. The chain carries TRBV18 and TRBJ1-4, with 9 positions matching TRBD1. The V gene's germline CDR1 is KGHSH and CDR2 LQKENI. CDR3 length equals 15 residues. Trimming cost V 6 bases and J 4 bases; bases outside gene matches: 6.

This clone has just one count. CDR3 sequence reads: CASSTGLAGIGELFF. The CDR3 DNA follows: TGTGCCAGTAGTACGGGACTAGCGGGAATCGGGGAGCTGTTTTTT. The rearrangement links TRBV19 to TRBJ2-2; 13 bases line up with TRBD2. The CDR3 spans 15 residues. From germline, CDR1 is LNHDA and CDR2 SQIVND (reference sequence). V shed 4 bases, J shed 7 bases, and the junction held 3 bases outside the gene matches.

The genes are TRBV27 and TRBJ2-1; TRBD2 agrees at 12 bases. Germline trimming cut 3 bases from V and 5 bases from J; bases unmatched to any gene: 8. This CDR3 region has 17 residues. Germline V gene lookup returns CDR1 MNHEY and CDR2 SMNVEV (reference sequence). The CDR3 DNA is TGTGCCAGCAGTTTCTCTTCCGGGACTAGCGGGCACAATGAGCAGTTCTTC. Translating it yields CASSFSSGTSGHNEQFF.